Listed below are T cell receptor beta chains from one sample, sequenced in a study of blood T cell repertoires in COVID-19. Repertoires were generated with immunoSEQ multiplex PCR, while TCRdb's copy carries only in-frame clones and drops some. The profile covers 200,000 to 300,000 clones, with around 90% appearing a single time and 4% taken by the ten largest. The sample consisted of peripheral blood. These receptors came from a man between 60 and 75 years old who had recovered from COVID-19. CDR3s include the opening cysteine and the closing phenylalanine or tryptophan. D genes are given only for firm matches. Where a row states a size, it is once, few, many or the class of an expanded clone; other rows omit it.

>TRBD1|15|TRBV5-6|.|TRBJ2-3
TGTGCCAGCAGCTTGACGACAGGGCGATCAGATACGCAGTATTTT
CASSLTTGRSDTQYF
>.|14|TRBV6-5|few|TRBJ1-5
TGTGCCAGCAGTTTAAGTAGAAGCAATCAGCCCCAGCATTTT
CASSLSRSNQPQHF
>TRBD1|16|TRBV6-1|few|TRBJ2-5
TGTGCCAGCAGTGAAAGACAGGGGCCTCTGGATGGGACCCAGTACTTC
CASSERQGPLDGTQYF
>TRBD1|18|TRBV4-2|.|TRBJ1-4
TGTGCCAGCAGCCAGACCCCGGGACAGGGGTTCTCTAATGAAAAACTGTTTTTT
CASSQTPGQGFSNEKLFF
>TRBD1|17|TRBV25-1|.|TRBJ1-4
TGTGCCAGCAGTGTCGACAGGGGGAGAGGTGCTAATGAAAAACTGTTTTTT
CASSVDRGRGANEKLFF
>.|15|TRBV24-1|few|TRBJ1-4
TGTGCCACCAGTGATTCAGGGTATTGGGGTGAAAAACTGTTTTTT
CATSDSGYWGEKLFF
>.|13|TRBV5-4|once|TRBJ1-4
TGTGCCAGCAGCGACGCGGTCCCTGCAAAACTGTTTTTT
CASSDAVPAKLFF
>.|15|TRBV6-2/TRBV6-3|.|TRBJ1-5
TGTGCCAGCAGTTACCCGCCCCACAGGCCCCAGCCCCAGCATTTT
CASSYPPHRPQPQHF
>.|12|TRBV7-2|.|TRBJ2-3
TGTGCCAGCAGCTTTAGGGGATCAGCGCAGTATTTT
CASSFRGSAQYF
>.|15|TRBV19|.|TRBJ2-1
TGTGCCAGTACCTCGGGACTCAGCTCCTACAATGAGCAGTTCTTC
CASTSGLSSYNEQFF
>TRBD1|13|TRBV5-1|.|TRBJ2-7
TGCGCCAGCAGCTTACAGGGGGCCTACGAGCAGTACTTC
CASSLQGAYEQYF
>.|16|TRBV12-5|.|TRBJ2-2
TGTGCTAGTGGTCCATCCCCCGCGCGATCGTCCGGGGAGCTGTTTTTT
CASGPSPARSSGELFF
>TRBD2|17|TRBV7-3|.|TRBJ2-3
TGTGCCAGCAGCTTAGGGACTAGCGGGGGGCGGATAGATACGCAGTATTTT
CASSLGTSGGRIDTQYF
>.|13|TRBV5-6|.|TRBJ2-5
TGTGCCAGCAGCGTCCCTTTAGAGGAGACCCAGTACTTC
CASSVPLEETQYF
>.|16|TRBV9|.|TRBJ2-7
TGTGCCAGCAGCGTAGGTCCAGGGATATCGGGCTACGAGCAGTACTTC
CASSVGPGISGYEQYF
>TRBD2|17|TRBV9|.|TRBJ2-3
TGTGCCAGCAGCAGAGGGGGGACTAGCGGGGGCACAGATACGCAGTATTTT
CASSRGGTSGGTDTQYF
>.|16|TRBV3-1/TRBV3-2|.|TRBJ1-1
TGTGCCAGCAGCCGATCCGGGACGGCCCAGGGGACTGAAGCTTTCTTT
CASSRSGTAQGTEAFF
>.|16|TRBV20-1|.|TRBJ1-2
TGCAGTGCCAGTCTTGGGGCTTTCACGGTGGACTATGGCTACACCTTC
CSASLGAFTVDYGYTF
>.|17|TRBV4-2|.|TRBJ2-2
TGTGCCAGCAGCCAAGATGCCGGGGGGCCGATCACCGGGGAGCTGTTTTTT
CASSQDAGGPITGELFF
>.|15|TRBV5-1|once|TRBJ2-2
TGCGCCAGCAGCTTGGGTGGGGGCGCAACCGGGGAGCTGTTTTTT
CASSLGGGATGELFF